This TCR beta chain was profiled in a study of identical twins. Points from the study as a whole: Rather than following the same donors, the conclusions depended on cross-sectional statistical analysis. Zero-insertion results could be subject to partial confounding by invariant MAIT and iNKT cells. Cord blood's abundant beta clonotypes had fewer insertions, unlike memory repertoires. Out-of-frame alpha sequences shared between twins exhibited an excess of low generation probability.

The CDR3 covers 15 residues. The germline V gene has CDR1 MDHEN and CDR2 SYDVKM. V lost 2 bases, J lost 11 bases, and 21 bases lay in between. Details on this clonotype: Its antigen is undetermined.

TCRdb passed the 5' RACE reads through MiXCR, listing each CDR3 protein once. The repertoire holds 1.5 million or so distinct CDR3 sequences, with 25% to 35% as singletons. Specimen: cord blood. V is TRBV28 and J is TRBJ2-5, with D perhaps TRBD2 (6 bases). This sequence originates from a newborn girl in good health. The CDR3 region is CASSLAGYRVREQYF. Written as DNA, the CDR3 is TGTGCCAGCAGTTTAGCGGGATACCGCGTGCGTGAGCAGTACTTC.